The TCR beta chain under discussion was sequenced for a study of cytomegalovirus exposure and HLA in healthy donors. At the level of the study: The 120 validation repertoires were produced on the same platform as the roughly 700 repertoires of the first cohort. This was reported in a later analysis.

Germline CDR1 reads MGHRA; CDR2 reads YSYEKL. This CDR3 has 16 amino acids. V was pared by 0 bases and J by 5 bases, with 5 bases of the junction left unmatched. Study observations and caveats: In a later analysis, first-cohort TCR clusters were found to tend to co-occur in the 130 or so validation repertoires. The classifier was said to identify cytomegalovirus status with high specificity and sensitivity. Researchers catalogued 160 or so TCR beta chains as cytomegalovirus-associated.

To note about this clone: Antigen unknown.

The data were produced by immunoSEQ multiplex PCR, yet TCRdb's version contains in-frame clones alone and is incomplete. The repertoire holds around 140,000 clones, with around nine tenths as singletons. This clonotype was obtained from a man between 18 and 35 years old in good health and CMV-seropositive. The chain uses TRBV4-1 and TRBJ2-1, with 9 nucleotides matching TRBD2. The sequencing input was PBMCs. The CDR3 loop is CASSQERTSVDNEQFF. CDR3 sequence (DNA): TGCGCCAGCAGCCAAGAAAGGACTAGCGTCGACAATGAGCAGTTCTTC.